This T cell receptor beta chain was recovered during a study of shared clonotypes between healthy human individuals (dated by TCRdb to the early 2020s). About the full investigation: The cohort comprised two women and a few men aged 18 to 49 years. Per donor, three plates each were used for CD4 naive and CD4 memory, two for CD8 naive, and one for CD8 memory. Different laboratories and diverse techniques were used to prepare libraries and sequence TCR repertoires, to increase sequencing depth and limit assay-specific biases. The study deeply sequenced blood TCR repertoires of about 5 healthy adults to estimate repertoire size and the extent of clonotype sharing between individuals. Per donor, leukapheresis produced somewhere between about 0.94 and 9.5 billion PBMCs. Broader findings and caveats from the paper: Higher generation probabilities were observed for clonotypes shared by all four sorted-subset donors than for non-shared clonotypes. Sampling was restricted to blood, and TCR repertoires in tissues likely differ from the TCR repertoires found in blood. Roughly 5.2% of naive CD4, 3% to 3.5% of naive CD8, about 2.4% of memory CD4, and 0.4% of memory CD8 clonotypes were shared across a few donors. Incomplete sequencing was indicated by rarefaction of sorted-subset datasets, despite the large sequencing depth. Larger estimated clonotype richness was generally found for naive subsets than for memory subsets. Pairwise subsampling indicated that sequencing depth was expected to affect the degree of clonotype sharing among donors. Because the study included only a small number of donors, the genetic and exposure-history diversity represented was limited.

Worth noting for this clone: Its binding antigen is unknown. Per-base quality was not reported, and no clone a single base away is much larger than it. The same CDR3 is also encoded by other DNA sequences in this sample.

V is shortened by 4 bases, J by 0 bases, and the region joining them spans 4 bases. The CDR3 runs 12 residues from the cysteine to the phenylalanine. The DNA shown is the 36-base CDR3, in frame from base 1. CDR1 and CDR2 are drawn from the germline V gene: SGHNT, YENEEA. Healthy HIV-negative adults with no recently reported acute infections or vaccinations were included as donors. Every donor was a Caucasian adult residing in Nashville, Tennessee, USA. CD4+ T cells were enriched by magnetic negative selection, after which naive cells were positively selected on CD45RA and the negative fraction was taken as the memory subset. Blood was obtained by leukapheresis, after which PBMCs were separated by Ficoll-Histopaque density gradient centrifugation and cryopreserved in liquid nitrogen vapor phase. Purity and quantity of every magnetically sorted T cell population were checked by analytical flow cytometry. Genomic DNA was isolated from every sorted fraction and measured by UV absorbance on a Nanodrop 2000c.

Using the deep immunoSEQ assay, multiplex PCR amplified TCR CDR3 regions from genomic DNA. Extracted genomic DNA from each cell subset was spread evenly across all wells of several immunoSEQ 96-well plates, with each plate serving as a replicate. For sorted subsets, about 220 ng of genomic DNA, equivalent to roughly 33,000 T cell genomes, went into each replicate PCR. Purified libraries were quantified with a Qubit 3.0 fluorometer, sized on a Bioanalyzer 2100, and re-quantified with the KAPA Library Quantification kit. Every immunoSEQ 96-well plate was sequenced on a dedicated single-read 150-cycle Illumina NextSeq 550 flow cell. The published analysis was carried out like this. The immunoSEQ output contained only junctional sequences without quality scores, so filtering could not match that applied to full-length reads. Sequences were annotated with PyIR, a Python wrapper for IgBLAST v1.9, and V/J genes and CDR3 were assigned using IMGT germline references. Any read was removed if the V/J assignment was weak (E-value above 1e-6), the CDR3 was missing, or the read contained stop codons, out-of-frame junctions, or ambiguous translated residues. V3J clonotypes were defined as sequences sharing the same inferred V gene, J gene, and CDR3 amino acid sequence. Percentage overlap between repertoires was computed as shared unique clonotypes divided by the size of the smaller repertoire. Richness of each repertoire was evaluated using RTK rarefaction, the Chao1 estimator, and Recon v2.1 estimates of unobserved clonotypes. Generation probabilities for all TCRbeta clonotypes obtained by the gDNA method from a few donors were computed using OLGA. TCRdb took over this immuneACCESS table, retaining in-frame rearrangements with V and J assigned. Such tables are incomplete; in checked studies, under half of the missing clones stem from an unresolved V gene, and the remainder is unexplained. V and J calls and clone size follow that table, whereas D and trimming were derived from the DNA. The sample table holds 2,500,000 or so clones, of which roughly 92% were seen once. Of the sample, about 0.13% is held by the ten largest clones.

This receptor chain uses TRBV11-3 and TRBJ2-7; the D gene lacks a confident call. The TCR was taken from a man between 18 and 29 years old in good health. The specimen sequenced was naive CD4+ T cells sorted from blood. The cell subset or site label, read with the paper, signifies: CD45RA+ positively selected. DNA sequence: TGTGCCAGCAGCTCGGGCTCCTACGAGCAGTACTTC. The translation is CASSSGSYEQYF.